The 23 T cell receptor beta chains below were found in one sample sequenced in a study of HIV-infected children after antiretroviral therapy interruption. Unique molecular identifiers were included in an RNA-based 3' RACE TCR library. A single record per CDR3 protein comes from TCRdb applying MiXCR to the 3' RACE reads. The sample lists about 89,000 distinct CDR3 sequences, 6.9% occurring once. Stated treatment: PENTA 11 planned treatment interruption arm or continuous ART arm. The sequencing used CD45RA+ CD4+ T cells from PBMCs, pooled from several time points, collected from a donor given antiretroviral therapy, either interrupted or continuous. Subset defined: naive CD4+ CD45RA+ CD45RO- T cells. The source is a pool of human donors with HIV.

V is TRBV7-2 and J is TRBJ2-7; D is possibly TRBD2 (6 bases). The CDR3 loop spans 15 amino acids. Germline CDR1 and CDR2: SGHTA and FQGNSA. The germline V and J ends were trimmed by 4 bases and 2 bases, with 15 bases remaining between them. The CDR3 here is CASSSPGLRTYEQYF. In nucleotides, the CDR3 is TGTGCCAGCAGCTCACCGGGACTGCGAACCTACGAGCAGTACTTC.

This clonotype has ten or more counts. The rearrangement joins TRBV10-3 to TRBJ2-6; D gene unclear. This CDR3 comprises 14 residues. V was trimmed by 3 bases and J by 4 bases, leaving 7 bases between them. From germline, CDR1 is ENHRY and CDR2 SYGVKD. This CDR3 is CAISEGSGANVLTF. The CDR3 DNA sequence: TGTGCCATCAGTGAAGGGTCCGGGGCCAACGTCCTGACTTTC.

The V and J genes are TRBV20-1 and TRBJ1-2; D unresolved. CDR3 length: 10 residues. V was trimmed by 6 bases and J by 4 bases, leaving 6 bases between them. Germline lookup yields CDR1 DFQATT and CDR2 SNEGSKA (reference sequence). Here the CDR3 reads CSALAYGYTF. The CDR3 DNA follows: TGCAGTGCCCTAGCCTATGGCTACACCTTC.

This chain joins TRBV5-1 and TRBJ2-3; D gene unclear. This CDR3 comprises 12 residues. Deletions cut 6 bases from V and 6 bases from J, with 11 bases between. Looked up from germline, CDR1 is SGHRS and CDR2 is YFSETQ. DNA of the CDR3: TGCGCCAGCACTCTGGACGCGGATACGCAGTATTTT. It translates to CASTLDADTQYF.

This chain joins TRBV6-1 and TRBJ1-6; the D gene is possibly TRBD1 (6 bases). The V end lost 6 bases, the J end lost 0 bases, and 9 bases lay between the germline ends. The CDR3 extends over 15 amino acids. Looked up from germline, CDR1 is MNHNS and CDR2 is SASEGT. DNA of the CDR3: TGTGCCAGCAGGGGACATAGCTCCTATAATTCACCCCTCCACTTT. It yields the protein CASRGHSSYNSPLHF.

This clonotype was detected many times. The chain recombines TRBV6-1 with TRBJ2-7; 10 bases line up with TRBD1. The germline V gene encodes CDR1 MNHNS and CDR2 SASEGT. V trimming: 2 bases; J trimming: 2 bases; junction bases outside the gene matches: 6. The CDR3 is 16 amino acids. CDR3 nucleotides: TGTGCCAGCAGTGAATCGGGACAGGGGATTGCCTACGAGCAGTACTTC. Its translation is CASSESGQGIAYEQYF.

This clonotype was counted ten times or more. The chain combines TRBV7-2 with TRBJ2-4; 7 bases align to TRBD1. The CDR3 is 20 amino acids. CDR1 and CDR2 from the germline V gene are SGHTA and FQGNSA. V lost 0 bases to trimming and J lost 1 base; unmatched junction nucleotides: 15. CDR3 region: CASSLAGTVKFHFAKNIQYF. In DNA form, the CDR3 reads TGTGCCAGCAGCTTAGCCGGGACAGTCAAATTCCACTTCGCCAAAAACATTCAGTACTTC. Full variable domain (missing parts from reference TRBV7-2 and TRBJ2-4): GAGVSQSPSNKVTEKGKDVELRCDPISGHTALYWYRQSLGQGLEFLIYFQGNSAPDKSGLPSDRFSAERTGGSVSTLTIQRTQQEDSAVYLCASSLAGTVKFHFAKNIQYFGAGTRLSVL.

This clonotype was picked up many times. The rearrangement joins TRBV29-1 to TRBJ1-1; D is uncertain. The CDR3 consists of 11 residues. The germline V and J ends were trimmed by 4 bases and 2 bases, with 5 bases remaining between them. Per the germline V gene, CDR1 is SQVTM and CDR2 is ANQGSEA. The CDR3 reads CSVVRNTEAFF. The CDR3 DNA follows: TGCAGCGTTGTTCGTAACACTGAAGCTTTCTTT.

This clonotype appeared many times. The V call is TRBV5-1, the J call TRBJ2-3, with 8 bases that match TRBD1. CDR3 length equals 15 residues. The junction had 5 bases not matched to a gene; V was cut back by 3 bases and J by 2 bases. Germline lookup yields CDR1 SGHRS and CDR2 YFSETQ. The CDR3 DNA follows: TGCGCCAGCAGCTCAGACAGGGGACCCACAGATACGCAGTATTTT. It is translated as CASSSDRGPTDTQYF.

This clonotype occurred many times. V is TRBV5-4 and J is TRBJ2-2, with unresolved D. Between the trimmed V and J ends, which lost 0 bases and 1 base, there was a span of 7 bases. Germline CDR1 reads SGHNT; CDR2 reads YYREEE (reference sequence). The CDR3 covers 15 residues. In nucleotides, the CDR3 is TGTGCCAGCAGCTTGGGCAGGAGGAACACCGGGGAGCTGTTTTTT. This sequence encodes CASSLGRRNTGELFF. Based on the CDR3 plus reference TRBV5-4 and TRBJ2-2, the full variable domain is ETGVTQSPTHLIKTRGQQVTLRCSSQSGHNTVSWYQQALGQGPQFIFQYYREEENGRGNFPPRFSGLQFPNYSSELNVNALELDDSALYLCASSLGRRNTGELFFGEGSRLTVL.

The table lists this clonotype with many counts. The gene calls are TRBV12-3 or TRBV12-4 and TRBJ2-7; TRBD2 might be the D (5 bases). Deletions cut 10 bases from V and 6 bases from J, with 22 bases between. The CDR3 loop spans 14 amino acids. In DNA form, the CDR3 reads TGTGCCACCTCCATGGCCCAAGGAAGCGGCGAGCAGTACTTC. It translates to CATSMAQGSGEQYF.

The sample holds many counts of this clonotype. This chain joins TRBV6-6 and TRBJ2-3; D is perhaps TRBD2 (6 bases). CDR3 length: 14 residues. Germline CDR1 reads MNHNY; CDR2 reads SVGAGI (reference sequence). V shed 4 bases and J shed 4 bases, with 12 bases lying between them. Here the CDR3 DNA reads TGTGCCAGCAGTTTACGGACTACCTCAGATACGCAGTATTTT. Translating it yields CASSLRTTSDTQYF.

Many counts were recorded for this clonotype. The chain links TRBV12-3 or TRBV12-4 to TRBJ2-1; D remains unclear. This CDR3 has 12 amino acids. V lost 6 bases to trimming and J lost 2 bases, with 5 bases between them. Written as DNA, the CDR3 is TGTGCCAGCAGGGATCCCTACAATGAGCAGTTCTTC. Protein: CASRDPYNEQFF.

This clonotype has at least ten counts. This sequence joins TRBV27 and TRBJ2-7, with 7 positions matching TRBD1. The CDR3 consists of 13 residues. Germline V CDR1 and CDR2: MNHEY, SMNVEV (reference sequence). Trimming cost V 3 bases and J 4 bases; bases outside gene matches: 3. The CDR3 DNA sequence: TGTGCCAGCAGTTTTCGGACAGGATACGAGCAGTACTTC. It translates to CASSFRTGYEQYF.

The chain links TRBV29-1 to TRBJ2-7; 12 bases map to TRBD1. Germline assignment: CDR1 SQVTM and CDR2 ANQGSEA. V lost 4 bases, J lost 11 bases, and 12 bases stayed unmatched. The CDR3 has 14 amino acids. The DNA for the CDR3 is TGCAGCGTTGCCTACCGGGACAGGGGGCTACGAAAGTACTTC. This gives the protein CSVAYRDRGLRKYF.

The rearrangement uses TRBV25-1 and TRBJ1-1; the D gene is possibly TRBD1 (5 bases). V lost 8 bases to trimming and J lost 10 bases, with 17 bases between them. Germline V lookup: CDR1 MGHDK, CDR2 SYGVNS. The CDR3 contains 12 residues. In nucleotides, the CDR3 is TGTGCCAGCTCCTTGGGCAGGGAGGTAGCTTTCTTT. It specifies CASSLGREVAFF. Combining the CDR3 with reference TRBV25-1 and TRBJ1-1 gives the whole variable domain EADIYQTPRYLVIGTGKKITLECSQTMGHDKMYWYQQDPGMELHLIHYSYGVNSTEKGDLSSESTVSRIRTEHFPLTLESARPSHTSQYLCASSLGREVAFFGQGTRLTVV.

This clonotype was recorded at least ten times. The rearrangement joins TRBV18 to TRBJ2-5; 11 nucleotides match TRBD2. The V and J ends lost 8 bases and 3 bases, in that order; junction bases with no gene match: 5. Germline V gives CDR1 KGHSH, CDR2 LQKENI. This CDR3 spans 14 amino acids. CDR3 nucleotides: TGTGCCAGCCGAACGACTAGCGGGGAAGAGACCCAGTACTTC. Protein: CASRTTSGEETQYF.

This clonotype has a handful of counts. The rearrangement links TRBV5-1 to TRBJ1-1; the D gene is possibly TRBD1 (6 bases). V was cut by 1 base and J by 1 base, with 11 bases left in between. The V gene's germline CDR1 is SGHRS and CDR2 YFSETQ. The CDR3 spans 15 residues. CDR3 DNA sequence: TGCGCCAGCAGCTTGTCTCGACAGGCGAACACTGAAGCTTTCTTT. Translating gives CASSLSRQANTEAFF.

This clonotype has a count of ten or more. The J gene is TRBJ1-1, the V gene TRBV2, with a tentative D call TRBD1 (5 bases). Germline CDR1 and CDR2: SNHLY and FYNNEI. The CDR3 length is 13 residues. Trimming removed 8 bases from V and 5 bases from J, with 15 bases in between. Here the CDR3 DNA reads TGTGCCAGCTCAGGGTGGGAGGGAACTGAAGCTTTCTTT. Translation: CASSGWEGTEAFF. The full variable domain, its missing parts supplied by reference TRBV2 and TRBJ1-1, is EPEVTQTPSHQVTQMGQEVILRCVPISNHLYFYWYRQILGQKVEFLVSFYNNEISEKSEIFDDQFSVERPDGSNFTLKIRSTKLEDSAMYFCASSGWEGTEAFFGQGTRLTVV.

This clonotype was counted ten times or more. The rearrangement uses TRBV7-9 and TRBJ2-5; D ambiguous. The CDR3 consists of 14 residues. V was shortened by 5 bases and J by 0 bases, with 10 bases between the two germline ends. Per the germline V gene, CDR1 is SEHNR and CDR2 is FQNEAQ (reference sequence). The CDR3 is CASSPLIYQETQYF. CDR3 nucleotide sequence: TGTGCCAGCAGCCCCCTGATCTACCAAGAGACCCAGTACTTC.

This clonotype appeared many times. CDR3 DNA: TGTGCCACCAGCACATTCCAAGCGGAGATGAGGGAAAAACTGTTTTTT. Translated, it gives CATSTFQAEMREKLFF. The chain combines TRBV15 with TRBJ1-4; D is ambiguous. In germline, CDR1 is LNHNV, CDR2 YYDKDF (reference sequence). Trimming removed 4 bases from V and 8 bases from J, with 20 bases in between. The CDR3 consists of 16 residues.

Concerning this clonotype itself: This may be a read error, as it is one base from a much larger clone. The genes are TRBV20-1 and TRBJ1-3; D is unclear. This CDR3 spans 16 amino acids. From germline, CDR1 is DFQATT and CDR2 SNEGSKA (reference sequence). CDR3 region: CSATPPGSHSGNTKYF. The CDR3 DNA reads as TGCAGTGCTACCCCGCCGGGTTCTCACTCTGGAAACACCAAATATTTT.

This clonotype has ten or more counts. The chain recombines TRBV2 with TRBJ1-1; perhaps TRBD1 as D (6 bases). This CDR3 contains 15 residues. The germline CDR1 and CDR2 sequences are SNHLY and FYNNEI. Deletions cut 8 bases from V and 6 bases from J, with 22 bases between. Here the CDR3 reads CASAYLQTGLAEAFF. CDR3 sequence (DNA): TGTGCCAGCGCCTACCTGCAGACAGGCCTCGCTGAAGCTTTCTTT.